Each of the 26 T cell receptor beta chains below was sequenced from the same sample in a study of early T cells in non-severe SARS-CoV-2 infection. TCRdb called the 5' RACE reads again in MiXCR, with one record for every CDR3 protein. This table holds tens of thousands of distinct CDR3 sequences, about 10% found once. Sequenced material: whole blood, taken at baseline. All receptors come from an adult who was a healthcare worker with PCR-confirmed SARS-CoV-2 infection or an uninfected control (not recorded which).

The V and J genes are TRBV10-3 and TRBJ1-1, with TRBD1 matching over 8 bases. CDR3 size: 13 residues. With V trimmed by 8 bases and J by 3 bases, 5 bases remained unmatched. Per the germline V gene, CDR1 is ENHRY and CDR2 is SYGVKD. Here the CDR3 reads CAIGQGEYTEAFF. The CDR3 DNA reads TGTGCCATCGGACAGGGAGAGTACACTGAAGCTTTCTTT.

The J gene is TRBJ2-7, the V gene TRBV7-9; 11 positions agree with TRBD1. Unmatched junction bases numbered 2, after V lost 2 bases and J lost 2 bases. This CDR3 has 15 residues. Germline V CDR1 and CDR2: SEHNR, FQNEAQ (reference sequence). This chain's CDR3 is CASSLPGQGAYEQYF. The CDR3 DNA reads TGTGCCAGCAGCTTACCGGGACAGGGGGCCTACGAGCAGTACTTC.

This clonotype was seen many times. In nucleotides, the CDR3 is TGTGCCAGCAGCTGGGGGGGAGTGGATACGCAGTATTTT. Translation: CASSWGGVDTQYF. The chain uses TRBV7-2 and TRBJ2-3; TRBD2 agrees at 7 bases. The germline CDR1 and CDR2 sequences are SGHTA and FQGNSA. V lost 4 bases, J lost 6 bases, and 4 bases stayed unmatched. This CDR3 contains 13 residues.

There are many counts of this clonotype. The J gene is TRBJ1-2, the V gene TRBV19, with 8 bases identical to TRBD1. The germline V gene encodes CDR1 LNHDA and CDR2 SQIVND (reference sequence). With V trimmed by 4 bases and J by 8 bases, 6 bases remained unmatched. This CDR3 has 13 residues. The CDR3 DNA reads TGTGCCAGTAGTAAATTGGGACAGGCGGGCTACACCTTC. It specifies CASSKLGQAGYTF.

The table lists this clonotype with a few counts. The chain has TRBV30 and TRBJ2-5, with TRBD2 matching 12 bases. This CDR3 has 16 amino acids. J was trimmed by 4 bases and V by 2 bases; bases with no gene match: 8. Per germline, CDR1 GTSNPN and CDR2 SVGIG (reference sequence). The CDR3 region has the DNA TGTGCCTGGAGTTTTCTAGCGGGGGGGAGCGGAGAGACCCAGTACTTC. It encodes CAWSFLAGGSGETQYF.

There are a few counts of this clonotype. CDR3 residues: CASTGGGSGANVLTF. CDR3 in DNA: TGTGCCAGCACGGGGGGCGGCTCTGGGGCCAACGTCCTGACTTTC. The chain combines TRBV6-2 or TRBV6-3 with TRBJ2-6, with D possibly TRBD2 on 7 matching bases. CDR3 length: 15 residues. V was cut by 7 bases and J by 0 bases, with 10 bases left in between. Germline CDR1 and CDR2: MNHEY and SVGEGT.

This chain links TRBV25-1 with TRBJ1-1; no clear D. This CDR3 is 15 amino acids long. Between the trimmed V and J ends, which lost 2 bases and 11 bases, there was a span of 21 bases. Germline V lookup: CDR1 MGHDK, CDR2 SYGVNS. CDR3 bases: TGTGCCAGCAGTGAAGGGCAACCGGGCCCCGTTTATGCTTTCTTT. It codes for CASSEGQPGPVYAFF.

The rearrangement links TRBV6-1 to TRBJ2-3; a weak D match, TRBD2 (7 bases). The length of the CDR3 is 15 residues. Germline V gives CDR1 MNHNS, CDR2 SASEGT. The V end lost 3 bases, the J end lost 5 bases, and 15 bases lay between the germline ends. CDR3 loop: CASSDGGRGGDTQYF. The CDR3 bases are TGTGCCAGCAGTGACGGGGGGCGCGGTGGAGATACGCAGTATTTT.

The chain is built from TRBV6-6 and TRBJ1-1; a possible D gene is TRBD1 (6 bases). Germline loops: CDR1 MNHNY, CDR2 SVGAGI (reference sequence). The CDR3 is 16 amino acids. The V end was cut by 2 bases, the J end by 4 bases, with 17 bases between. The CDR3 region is CASSYVQGLSGTEAFF. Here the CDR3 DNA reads TGTGCCAGCAGTTACGTGCAGGGGTTATCCGGCACTGAAGCTTTCTTT.

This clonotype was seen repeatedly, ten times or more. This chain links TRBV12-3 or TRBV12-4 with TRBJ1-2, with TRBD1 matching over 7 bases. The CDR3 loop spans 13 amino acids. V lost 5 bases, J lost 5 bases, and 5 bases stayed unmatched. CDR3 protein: CASSRDRSYGYTF. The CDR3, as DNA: TGTGCCAGCAGTCGGGACAGATCTTATGGCTACACCTTC.

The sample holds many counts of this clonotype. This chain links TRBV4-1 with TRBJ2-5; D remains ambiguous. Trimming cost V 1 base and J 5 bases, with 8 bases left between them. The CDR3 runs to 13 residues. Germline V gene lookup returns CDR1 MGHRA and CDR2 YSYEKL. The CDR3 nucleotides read TGCGCCAGCAGCCAAGGACTGCTGGAGACCCAGTACTTC. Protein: CASSQGLLETQYF.

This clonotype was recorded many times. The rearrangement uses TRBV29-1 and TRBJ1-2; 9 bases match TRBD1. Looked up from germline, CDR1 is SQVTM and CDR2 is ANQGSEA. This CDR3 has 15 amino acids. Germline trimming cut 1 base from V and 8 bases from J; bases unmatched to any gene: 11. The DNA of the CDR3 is TGCAGCGTTGAAGGAGGGATCGGGACAGGGAACGGCTACACCTTC. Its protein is CSVEGGIGTGNGYTF.

The CDR3 sequence: CATSDTGGDGYTF. CDR3 nucleotide sequence: TGTGCCACCAGTGATACAGGGGGCGATGGCTACACCTTC. This rearrangement joins TRBV24-1 to TRBJ1-2; TRBD1 matches 9 bases. CDR1 and CDR2 (germline): KGHDR, SFDVKD. With V trimmed by 3 bases and J by 6 bases, 1 base remained unmatched. The CDR3 spans 13 residues.

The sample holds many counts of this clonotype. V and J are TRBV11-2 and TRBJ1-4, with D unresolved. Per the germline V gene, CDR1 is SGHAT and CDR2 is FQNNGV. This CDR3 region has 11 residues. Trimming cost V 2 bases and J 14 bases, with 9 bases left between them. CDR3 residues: CASSLRGPLFF. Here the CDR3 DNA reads TGTGCCAGCAGCTTAAGAGGACCGCTGTTTTTT.

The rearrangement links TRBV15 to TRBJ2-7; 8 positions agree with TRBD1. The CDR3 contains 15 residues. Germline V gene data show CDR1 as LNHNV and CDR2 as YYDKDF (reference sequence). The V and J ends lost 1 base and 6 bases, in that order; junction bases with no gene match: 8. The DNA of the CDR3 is TGTGCCACCAGCAGAGGACGGGACAGGCCCCTCGAGCAGTACTTC. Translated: CATSRGRDRPLEQYF.

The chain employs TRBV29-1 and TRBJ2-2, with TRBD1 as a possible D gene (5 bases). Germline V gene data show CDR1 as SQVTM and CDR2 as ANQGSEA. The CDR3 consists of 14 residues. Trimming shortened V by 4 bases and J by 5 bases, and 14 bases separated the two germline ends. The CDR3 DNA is TGCAGCGTTGGGGCAGGGTATGAAACCGGGGAGCTGTTTTTT. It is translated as CSVGAGYETGELFF.

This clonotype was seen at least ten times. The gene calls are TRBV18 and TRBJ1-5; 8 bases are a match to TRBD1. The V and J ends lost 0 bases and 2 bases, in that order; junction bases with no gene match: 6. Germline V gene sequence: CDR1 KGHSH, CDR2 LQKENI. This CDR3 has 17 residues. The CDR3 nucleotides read TGTGCCAGCTCACCACCCGCGGGACAGGATGGCAATCAGCCCCAGCATTTT. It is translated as CASSPPAGQDGNQPQHF.

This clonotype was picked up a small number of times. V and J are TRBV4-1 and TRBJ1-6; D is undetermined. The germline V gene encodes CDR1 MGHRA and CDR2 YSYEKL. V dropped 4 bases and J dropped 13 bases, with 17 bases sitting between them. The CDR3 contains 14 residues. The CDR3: CASSPSPGQWPLHF. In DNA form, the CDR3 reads TGCGCCAGCAGCCCCTCGCCTGGCCAGTGGCCCCTCCACTTT.

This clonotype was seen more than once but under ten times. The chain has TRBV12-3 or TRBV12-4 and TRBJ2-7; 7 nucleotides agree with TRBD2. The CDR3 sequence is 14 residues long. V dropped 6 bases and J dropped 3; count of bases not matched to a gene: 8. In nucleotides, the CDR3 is TGTGCCAGCAGGATTACTAGCGTTGGCTACGAGCAGTACTTC. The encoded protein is CASRITSVGYEQYF.

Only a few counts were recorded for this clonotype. The chain's CDR3 is CASSHGLAGQTGDTQYF. In DNA form, the CDR3 reads TGTGCCAGCAGCCACGGACTAGCGGGGCAAACGGGAGATACGCAGTATTTT. This chain uses TRBV25-1 with TRBJ2-3; 12 bases map to TRBD2. V shed 6 bases, J shed 5 bases, and the junction held 12 bases outside the gene matches. The CDR3 has 17 amino acids. From germline, CDR1 is MGHDK and CDR2 SYGVNS.

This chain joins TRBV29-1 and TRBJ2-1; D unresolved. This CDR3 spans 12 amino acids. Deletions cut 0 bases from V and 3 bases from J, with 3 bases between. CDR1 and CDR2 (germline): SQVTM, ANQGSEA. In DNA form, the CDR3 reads TGCAGCGTTGAAGAAGGCTACAATGAGCAGTTCTTC. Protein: CSVEEGYNEQFF.

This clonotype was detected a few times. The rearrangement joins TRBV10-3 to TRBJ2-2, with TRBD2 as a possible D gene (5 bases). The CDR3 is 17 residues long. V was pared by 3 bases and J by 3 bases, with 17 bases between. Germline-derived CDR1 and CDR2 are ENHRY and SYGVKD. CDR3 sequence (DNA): TGTGCCATCAGTGACCTCGCTAGAGGGAGAGACACCGGGGAGCTGTTTTTT. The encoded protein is CAISDLARGRDTGELFF.

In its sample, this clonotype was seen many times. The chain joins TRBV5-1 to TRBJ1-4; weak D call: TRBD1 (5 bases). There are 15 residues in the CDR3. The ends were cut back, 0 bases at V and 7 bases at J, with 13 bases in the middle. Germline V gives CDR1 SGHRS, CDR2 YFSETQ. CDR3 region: CASSLAQGRGEKLFF. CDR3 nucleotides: TGCGCCAGCAGCTTGGCCCAGGGTCGGGGTGAAAAACTGTTTTTT.

This CDR3 reads CASSREPGTSYNEQFF. The CDR3 nucleotides are TGTGCCAGCAGCCGCGAACCCGGGACTAGCTACAATGAGCAGTTCTTC. The chain links TRBV7-2 to TRBJ2-1; 8 bases match TRBD2. Germline trimming cut 5 bases from V and 3 bases from J; bases unmatched to any gene: 9. The CDR3 contains 16 residues. CDR1 and CDR2 from the germline V gene are SGHTA and FQGNSA.

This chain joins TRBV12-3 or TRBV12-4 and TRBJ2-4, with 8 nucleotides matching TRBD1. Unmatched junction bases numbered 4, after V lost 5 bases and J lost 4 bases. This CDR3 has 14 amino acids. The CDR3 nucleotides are TGTGCCAGCAGTCCCAGGACAGGGAAAAACATTCAGTACTTC. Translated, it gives CASSPRTGKNIQYF.

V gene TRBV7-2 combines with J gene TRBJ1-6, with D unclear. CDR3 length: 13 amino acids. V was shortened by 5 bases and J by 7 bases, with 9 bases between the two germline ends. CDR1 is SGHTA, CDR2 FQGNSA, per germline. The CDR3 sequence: CASSPNPNSPLHF. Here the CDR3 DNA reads TGTGCCAGCAGCCCAAATCCAAATTCACCCCTCCACTTT. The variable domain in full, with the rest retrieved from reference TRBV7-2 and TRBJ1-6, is GAGVSQSPSNKVTEKGKDVELRCDPISGHTALYWYRQSLGQGLEFLIYFQGNSAPDKSGLPSDRFSAERTGGSVSTLTIQRTQQEDSAVYLCASSPNPNSPLHFGNGTRLTVT.